This is a list of T cell receptor beta chains from one sample in a study of response to subunit inactivated influenza vaccine. One entry per CDR3 protein, called by TCRdb with MiXCR from the RT-PCR reads. The table shows roughly 520,000 distinct CDR3 sequences, with around 25% occurring only once. The source was CD4+ T cells sorted from PBMCs, collected 5 days after vaccination. The receptors shown here come from a man between 45 and 60 years old who received an inactivated influenza vaccine. The CDR3 runs from the conserved cysteine through the conserved F or W. Fields, in order: V gene, D gene, J gene, clone size, CDR3 protein, CDR3 DNA. A D gene is named only where the DNA matches it firmly. Clone size, where shown, is once, few, many, or a class for clones that have expanded.

TRBV7-2	.	TRBJ2-3	many	CASSSLGGVGDTQYF	TGTGCCAGCAGCTCCTTGGGGGGCGTGGGAGATACGCAGTATTTT
TRBV6-1	.	TRBJ1-4	.	CASSDTGPTNEKLFF	TGTGCCAGCAGTGATACAGGGCCAACTAATGAAAAACTGTTTTTT
TRBV7-9	.	TRBJ2-7	few	CASSLKAGLGYEQYF	TGTGCCAGCAGCTTAAAGGCGGGGTTGGGGTACGAGCAGTACTTC
TRBV20-1	TRBD2	TRBJ2-1	few	CSAPGLAGVEQFF	TGCAGTGCCCCGGGACTAGCGGGGGTAGAGCAGTTCTTC
TRBV4-2	.	TRBJ1-1	few	CASSRPGVGTEAFF	TGTGCCAGCAGCCGCCCCGGTGTAGGGACTGAAGCTTTCTTT
TRBV28	.	TRBJ1-1	.	CASRPGSRGQDTEAFF	TGTGCCAGCAGGCCCGGTTCCAGGGGTCAGGACACTGAAGCTTTCTTT
TRBV9	.	TRBJ2-5	few	CASSLSGGAGETQYF	TGTGCCAGCAGCCTTTCCGGGGGAGCGGGAGAGACCCAGTACTTC
TRBV6-1	.	TRBJ2-2	few	CASKDSNTGELFF	TGTGCCAGCAAGGACAGCAACACCGGGGAGCTGTTTTTT
TRBV6-1	TRBD1	TRBJ2-1	few	CASSQGGTGNYNEQFF	TGTGCCAGCAGCCAGGGCGGGACAGGGAATTACAATGAGCAGTTCTTC
TRBV5-5	TRBD1	TRBJ2-1	many	CASSSGQGRHEQFF	TGTGCCAGCAGCTCCGGACAGGGGAGGCATGAGCAGTTCTTC
TRBV5-1	TRBD2	TRBJ2-3	many	CASNWGGEDTQYF	TGCGCCAGCAACTGGGGGGGGGAAGATACGCAGTATTTT
TRBV6-2/TRBV6-3	.	TRBJ1-6	.	CASTPGPSSYNSPLHF	TGTGCCAGCACCCCCGGACCTAGCTCCTATAATTCACCCCTCCACTTT
TRBV27	.	TRBJ2-1	.	CASMDSGFYNEQFF	TGTGCCAGCATGGATAGCGGTTTCTACAATGAGCAGTTCTTC
TRBV6-5	.	TRBJ2-1	.	CASSYSILLDNEQFF	TGTGCCAGCAGTTACTCGATACTCCTAGACAATGAGCAGTTCTTC
TRBV4-1	TRBD2	TRBJ2-3	.	CASSQGRRLAGGTDTQYF	TGCGCCAGCAGCCAGGGACGGCGACTAGCGGGGGGCACAGATACGCAGTATTTT
TRBV12-3/TRBV12-4	.	TRBJ1-4	few	CASSFGTNEKLFF	TGTGCCAGCAGTTTTGGGACTAATGAAAAACTGTTTTTT
TRBV7-8	.	TRBJ1-2	few	CASSPSLGLPYGYTF	TGTGCCAGCAGCCCATCCCTCGGACTTCCCTATGGCTACACCTTC
TRBV7-9	.	TRBJ2-1	few	CASSGRLDNEQFF	TGTGCCAGCAGCGGACGACTAGACAATGAGCAGTTCTTC
TRBV29-1	.	TRBJ1-1	.	CSVCQGNAEAFF	TGCAGCGTTTGCCAGGGTAACGCTGAAGCTTTCTTT
TRBV6-1	TRBD2	TRBJ2-7	.	CASSLSGRGLYEQYF	TGTGCCAGCAGCCTTAGCGGGAGGGGGCTCTACGAGCAGTACTTC
TRBV20-1	TRBD2	TRBJ2-2	few	CSARLAGGMVNTGELFF	TGCAGTGCAAGACTAGCGGGGGGGATGGTGAACACCGGGGAGCTGTTTTTT
TRBV29-1	.	TRBJ1-1	.	CSVVPTGNTEAFF	TGCAGCGTCGTTCCGACAGGGAACACTGAAGCTTTCTTT
TRBV20-1	.	TRBJ1-2	few	CSASMGVGSYEANYGYTF	TGCAGTGCTAGCATGGGGGTTGGAAGTTACGAGGCTAACTATGGCTACACCTTC
TRBV6-1	TRBD1	TRBJ1-1	.	CASSWTGLEAFF	TGTGCCAGCAGTTGGACAGGGTTGGAAGCTTTCTTT
TRBV9	TRBD1	TRBJ2-5	.	CASSVATGGPETQYF	TGTGCCAGCAGCGTAGCTACAGGGGGCCCAGAGACCCAGTACTTC
TRBV12-3/TRBV12-4	.	TRBJ2-3	.	CASSLVGGGGTDTQYF	TGTGCCAGCAGTTTGGTGGGTGGAGGTGGCACAGATACGCAGTATTTT
TRBV5-8	TRBD1	TRBJ2-3	.	CASSHFGTATDTQYF	TGTGCCAGCAGCCATTTCGGGACAGCTACAGATACGCAGTATTTT
TRBV7-9	.	TRBJ2-1	few	CASSEYDEQFF	TGTGCCAGCAGCGAGTACGATGAGCAGTTCTTC
TRBV20-1	.	TRBJ1-4	many	CSARDEWEGLPEKLFF	TGCAGTGCTAGAGATGAATGGGAAGGGCTGCCTGAAAAACTGTTTTTT
TRBV12-3/TRBV12-4	.	TRBJ2-5	.	CASSVKPRETQYF	TGTGCCAGCAGTGTAAAGCCCCGGGAGACCCAGTACTTC
TRBV5-5	.	TRBJ1-1	few	CASSFGRVMNTEAFF	TGTGCCAGCAGCTTTGGGCGGGTTATGAACACTGAAGCTTTCTTT
TRBV12-3/TRBV12-4	.	TRBJ2-2	.	CASLGLAFQGELFF	TGTGCCAGCTTGGGGCTAGCGTTCCAAGGGGAGCTGTTTTTT
TRBV5-1	TRBD2	TRBJ2-1	many	CASSLAGTSGGNEQFF	TGCGCCAGCAGCTTGGCCGGGACTAGCGGGGGCAATGAGCAGTTCTTC
TRBV12-3/TRBV12-4	.	TRBJ1-4	.	CASSLSGWYEKLFF	TGTGCCAGCAGTTTATCAGGGTGGTATGAAAAACTGTTTTTT